This is a list of T cell receptor beta chains from one sample in a study of OX40 agonist ivuxolimab in advanced cancers. TCRdb's copy holds only in-frame clones and misses some; the assay was immunoSEQ multiplex PCR. The data show about 82,000 clones, more than 70% seen once. This specimen consisted of CD4+ or CD8+ T cells sorted from blood, obtained in a trial of the OX40 agonist ivuxolimab. The receptors shown here come from an adult with an advanced solid tumor such as melanoma, head and neck, liver or kidney cancer. The CDR3 runs from the conserved cysteine through the conserved F or W. Fields, in order: CDR3 DNA, CDR3 protein, clone size, J gene, CDR3 length, V gene, D gene. A D gene is named only where the DNA matches it firmly. Size is stated for part of the rows, as once, few or many counts, or as a class when the clone is expanded.

DNA: TGTGCCAGTAGTACTAGGAAAAATCCGACCTACGAGCAGTACTTC; CDR3: CASSTRKNPTYEQYF; size: .; J: TRBJ2-7; length: 15; V: TRBV19; D: .
DNA: TGTGCCAGCAGACCCGACAGGGCTCAGCCCCAGCATTTT; CDR3: CASRPDRAQPQHF; size: .; J: TRBJ1-5; length: 13; V: TRBV6-6; D: TRBD1
DNA: TGTGCCAGCAGCTCACGTAGGGACTCGAGGGAGTACGAGCAGTACTTC; CDR3: CASSSRRDSREYEQYF; size: once; J: TRBJ2-7; length: 16; V: TRBV13; D: .
DNA: TGCGCCAGCAGTCAATCGATCGGCGGTGACAGGGGGAGAAGGGGCTACACCTTC; CDR3: CASSQSIGGDRGRRGYTF; size: .; J: TRBJ1-2; length: 18; V: TRBV23-1; D: TRBD1
DNA: TGTGCCAGCAGCTTGGGGTCAGGGGACACTGAAGCTTTCTTT; CDR3: CASSLGSGDTEAFF; size: .; J: TRBJ1-1; length: 14; V: TRBV7-2; D: .
DNA: TGCGCCAGCAGCCAAGTACTAGGGGGCGCAACCACCGGGGAGCTGTTTTTT; CDR3: CASSQVLGGATTGELFF; size: .; J: TRBJ2-2; length: 17; V: TRBV4-1; D: TRBD1
DNA: TGTGCCAGCAGCTTAGCTTCCAGCGGCCAATACGAGCAGTACTTC; CDR3: CASSLASSGQYEQYF; size: .; J: TRBJ2-7; length: 15; V: TRBV7-9; D: .
DNA: TGTGCCAGTACCGTGACAGGGGGCCCTAACTATGGCTACACCTTC; CDR3: CASTVTGGPNYGYTF; size: .; J: TRBJ1-2; length: 15; V: TRBV19; D: TRBD1
DNA: TGTGCCAGTGAACAGGGGAGTCGCTCTGAAGCTTTCTTT; CDR3: CASEQGSRSEAFF; size: .; J: TRBJ1-1; length: 13; V: TRBV19; D: TRBD1
DNA: TGCAGCGTCGAGACCCAGTACTTC; CDR3: CSVETQYF; size: .; J: TRBJ2-5; length: 8; V: TRBV29-1; D: .
DNA: TGTGCCAGCAGCTTACGAATGACAGGGGTGAATAGCGAGCAGTACTTC; CDR3: CASSLRMTGVNSEQYF; size: once; J: TRBJ2-7; length: 16; V: TRBV11-2; D: TRBD1
DNA: TGTGCCAGCAGCGCAAACCCACAGATTCAAACCTTCAATGAGCAGTTCTTC; CDR3: CASSANPQIQTFNEQFF; size: .; J: TRBJ2-1; length: 17; V: TRBV9; D: .
DNA: TGCGCCAGCAGCTTGGGAGCGGGAAAGTACGAGCAGTACTTC; CDR3: CASSLGAGKYEQYF; size: .; J: TRBJ2-7; length: 14; V: TRBV5-1; D: TRBD2
DNA: TGCAGCGTAGGTGGGCAGGTCAATCAGCCCCAGCATTTT; CDR3: CSVGGQVNQPQHF; size: .; J: TRBJ1-5; length: 13; V: TRBV29-1; D: .
DNA: TGTGCCAGCAGTTACTCGGGACAGGGGGCTGCTCAGCCCCAGCATTTT; CDR3: CASSYSGQGAAQPQHF; size: .; J: TRBJ1-5; length: 16; V: TRBV6-5; D: TRBD1
DNA: TGCGCCAGCAGCTTACAGGCAGGGAGCGACGAGCAGTACTTC; CDR3: CASSLQAGSDEQYF; size: .; J: TRBJ2-7; length: 14; V: TRBV5-1; D: .
DNA: TGTGCCAGCAGCCAAAGAAGGACTAGCGGCTACAATGAGCAGTTCTTC; CDR3: CASSQRRTSGYNEQFF; size: once; J: TRBJ2-1; length: 16; V: TRBV14; D: TRBD2
DNA: TGTGCCAGCAGCTTGGCCGGGAACACTGAAGCTTTCTTT; CDR3: CASSLAGNTEAFF; size: .; J: TRBJ1-1; length: 13; V: TRBV5-8; D: .
DNA: TGTGCCAGCTCACCTGGACAGGGTAGCCATCAGCCCCAGCATTTT; CDR3: CASSPGQGSHQPQHF; size: .; J: TRBJ1-5; length: 15; V: TRBV18; D: TRBD1
DNA: TGTGCCAGCAGTGGAGGACAGGGGAGGTATCAGCCCCAGCATTTT; CDR3: CASSGGQGRYQPQHF; size: .; J: TRBJ1-5; length: 15; V: TRBV2; D: TRBD1
DNA: TGTGCCAGCAGTTTATCGAGCTTTCAGGCCGAAGGGGGTACGCAGTATTTT; CDR3: CASSLSSFQAEGGTQYF; size: .; J: TRBJ2-3; length: 17; V: TRBV27; D: .
DNA: TGCGCCAGCAGCTCCTCACTCGACAGGGGGCAGAACACTGAAGCTTTCTTT; CDR3: CASSSSLDRGQNTEAFF; size: .; J: TRBJ1-1; length: 17; V: TRBV5-1; D: TRBD1
DNA: TGTGCCAGCAGCTCCTTCGACCGGAGCTCTGGAAACACCATATATTTT; CDR3: CASSSFDRSSGNTIYF; size: .; J: TRBJ1-3; length: 16; V: TRBV5-6; D: .
DNA: TGTGCCACCATCCGGGACAGGGCCACCGGGGAGCTGTTTTTT; CDR3: CATIRDRATGELFF; size: .; J: TRBJ2-2; length: 14; V: TRBV19; D: TRBD1
DNA: TGTGCCAGCAGTGAAGGAGGAGAGAGCGTGTACGAGCAGTACTTC; CDR3: CASSEGGESVYEQYF; size: .; J: TRBJ2-7; length: 15; V: TRBV6-1; D: .
DNA: TGCGCCAGCAGCTACATGGGCGGAAATGAGCAGTTCTTC; CDR3: CASSYMGGNEQFF; size: .; J: TRBJ2-1; length: 13; V: TRBV4-1; D: .
DNA: TGTGCCTGGAGTGGACTAGCAGGCAATGAGCAGTTCTTC; CDR3: CAWSGLAGNEQFF; size: .; J: TRBJ2-1; length: 13; V: TRBV30; D: TRBD2
DNA: TGTGCCAGCAGTGACTCAGGGGGGGGCTCCTACAATGAGCAGTTCTTC; CDR3: CASSDSGGGSYNEQFF; size: .; J: TRBJ2-1; length: 16; V: TRBV6-4; D: .
DNA: TGTGCCAGCAGCTTAACCTCCGGAAACACCATATATTTT; CDR3: CASSLTSGNTIYF; size: .; J: TRBJ1-3; length: 13; V: TRBV7-3; D: .
DNA: TGTGCCAGCAGCTCCCAGACCGGCGGTGAAAAACTGTTTTTT; CDR3: CASSSQTGGEKLFF; size: .; J: TRBJ1-4; length: 14; V: TRBV13; D: .
DNA: TGTGCCAGTAGTACAAAGAATCGCTACGAGCAGTACTTC; CDR3: CASSTKNRYEQYF; size: .; J: TRBJ2-7; length: 13; V: TRBV19; D: .
DNA: TGTGCCAGCAGAACAGGGTCCAGCAATCAGCCCCAGCATTTT; CDR3: CASRTGSSNQPQHF; size: .; J: TRBJ1-5; length: 14; V: TRBV6-1; D: .
DNA: TGCGCCAGCGGGACAGGGTTAAACAATGAGCAGTTCTTC; CDR3: CASGTGLNNEQFF; size: .; J: TRBJ2-1; length: 13; V: TRBV5-1; D: TRBD1
DNA: TGCGCCAGCAGCCAAACCGGGACAGGGGGCAACGGCTACACCTTC; CDR3: CASSQTGTGGNGYTF; size: .; J: TRBJ1-2; length: 15; V: TRBV4-1; D: TRBD1
DNA: TGTGCCAGCAGCTTAGTGGCTAGCGGGGGGAGGGAGACCCAGTACTTC; CDR3: CASSLVASGGRETQYF; size: .; J: TRBJ2-5; length: 16; V: TRBV7-2; D: TRBD2
DNA: TGTGCCAGCAGCTTATTGGGGCGGGGTGACACTGAAGCTTTCTTT; CDR3: CASSLLGRGDTEAFF; size: .; J: TRBJ1-1; length: 15; V: TRBV5-8; D: .
DNA: TGTGCCACCAGAGGAGACCGCTATAGCAATCAGCCCCAGCATTTT; CDR3: CATRGDRYSNQPQHF; size: .; J: TRBJ1-5; length: 15; V: TRBV15; D: .
DNA: TGTGCCAGCAGTTTGGGTCCCCGGACAGGGGCCTACGAGCAGTACTTC; CDR3: CASSLGPRTGAYEQYF; size: .; J: TRBJ2-7; length: 16; V: TRBV27; D: TRBD1
DNA: TGTGCCAGCAGTTACAGTGGGAACCCCCACGAGCAGTACTTC; CDR3: CASSYSGNPHEQYF; size: .; J: TRBJ2-7; length: 14; V: TRBV6-6; D: .
DNA: TGTGCCAGCAGCTCCCACGGGGGATCCACTGAAGCTTTCTTT; CDR3: CASSSHGGSTEAFF; size: few; J: TRBJ1-1; length: 14; V: TRBV7-9; D: .
DNA: TGTGCCAGCACCCAGGACAGAAGGGTCTACGAGCAGTACTTC; CDR3: CASTQDRRVYEQYF; size: .; J: TRBJ2-7; length: 14; V: TRBV6-6; D: .
DNA: TGTGCCAGCAGCTTGGCGGCGGGTAAGAAGGGCGAGCAGTACTTC; CDR3: CASSLAAGKKGEQYF; size: .; J: TRBJ2-7; length: 15; V: TRBV5-4; D: .
DNA: TGTGCCAGCAGGCATGGGGCTAGCGGGTTGGAATCCTACGAGCAGTACTTC; CDR3: CASRHGASGLESYEQYF; size: .; J: TRBJ2-7; length: 17; V: TRBV27; D: TRBD2